The 29 T cell receptor beta chains in this list originate from one sample, sequenced in a study of CD8+CD57+ T cells in acquired aplastic anemia. Researchers used genomic DNA as the template to profile TCR beta VDJ and CDR3. TCRdb reprocessed the reads with MiXCR, giving one entry per CDR3 protein. The table lists about 170,000 distinct CDR3 sequences, about 64% of them singletons. Source material: sorted CD4+, CD8+, or CD8+CD57+ T cells (not recorded which) from PBMCs. Receptors originate from a human donor in good health.

V and J are TRBV25-1 and TRBJ1-2; D possibly corresponds to TRBD1 (5 bases). Trimming took off 3 bases at V and 11 bases at J, with 16 bases between the two ends. Germline loops: CDR1 MGHDK, CDR2 SYGVNS. The CDR3 contains 13 residues. Here the CDR3 reads CASSDSGGRKYTF. The CDR3 nucleotides are TGTGCCAGCAGTGATTCTGGGGGACGTAAATACACCTTC.

This clonotype was counted many times. This chain connects TRBV19 to TRBJ1-2; TRBD1 is a possible D gene (6 bases). The germline gives CDR1 LNHDA, CDR2 SQIVND (reference sequence). The CDR3 consists of 13 residues. The V end was cut by 5 bases, the J end by 2 bases, with 9 bases between. CDR3 DNA: TGTGCCAGTAGTTCAGGGGACAACTATGGCTACACCTTC. It encodes CASSSGDNYGYTF.

The V gene is TRBV19, the J gene TRBJ1-4; D remains unclear. Trimming cost V 1 base and J 8 bases, with 5 bases left between them. The CDR3 is 12 amino acids. Germline loops: CDR1 LNHDA, CDR2 SQIVND (reference sequence). The CDR3 loop reads CASSIGGEKLFF. CDR3 coding DNA: TGTGCCAGTAGTATAGGTGGCGAAAAACTGTTTTTT.

This clonotype has at least ten counts. The rearrangement joins TRBV9 to TRBJ2-1, with 13 bases fitting TRBD2. V lost 3 bases to trimming and J lost 4 bases; unmatched junction nucleotides: 4. This CDR3 comprises 16 residues. Germline V CDR1 and CDR2: SGDLS, YYNGEE. This chain's CDR3 is CASSAGLAGIYNEQFF. In DNA, the CDR3 is TGTGCCAGCAGCGCGGGACTAGCGGGAATTTACAATGAGCAGTTCTTC.

The chain recombines TRBV5-1 with TRBJ2-5, with D perhaps TRBD1 or TRBD2 (5 bases each). Germline values: CDR1 SGHRS, CDR2 YFSETQ. The CDR3 totals 14 residues. Trimming took off 2 bases at V and 2 bases at J, with 10 bases between the two ends. CDR3 protein: CASSLLGVQETQYF. The CDR3 DNA is TGCGCCAGCAGCTTATTGGGGGTACAAGAGACCCAGTACTTC.

The J gene is TRBJ1-2, the V gene TRBV15; D gene uncertain. CDR1 LNHNV and CDR2 YYDKDF come from the germline V gene (reference sequence). V gave up 5 bases and J gave up 2 bases, with 15 bases separating them. This CDR3 contains 15 residues. The CDR3 here is CATSLGREPNYGYTF. CDR3 nucleotide sequence: TGTGCCACCAGCCTGGGTAGGGAGCCGAACTATGGCTACACCTTC.

This clonotype has only one observation. A clone one base away is much larger, so this may be a read error. This sequence joins TRBV6-1 and TRBJ2-7; 9 nucleotides agree with TRBD1. The CDR3 is made up of 20 amino acids. The J segment lost 3 bases and the V segment lost 6 bases, leaving 24 bases of the junction unmatched. CDR1 and CDR2 (germline): MNHNS, SASEGT. CDR3 in DNA: TGTGCCAGCAGATCTACGACAGGGGGGGCTCAGTTTGTGATGCTCTACGAGCAGTACTTC. Translated: CASRSTTGGAQFVMLYEQYF.

This sequence joins TRBV2 and TRBJ2-1; D remains unclear. This CDR3 has 13 residues. V was shortened by 2 bases and J by 7 bases, with 9 bases between the two germline ends. Germline loops: CDR1 SNHLY, CDR2 FYNNEI. This chain's CDR3 is CASSELPMNEQFF. For the CDR3, the DNA is TGTGCCAGCAGTGAACTTCCCATGAATGAGCAGTTCTTC.

This clonotype was counted many times. The CDR3 sequence: CASSPLTSGKFDEQFF. CDR3 DNA sequence: TGTGCCAGCAGCCCCTTGACTAGCGGGAAATTCGATGAGCAGTTCTTC. This chain links TRBV11-3 with TRBJ2-1; 11 bases match TRBD2. J lost 8 bases, V lost 5 bases, and 11 bases had no gene match. The CDR3 sequence is 16 residues long. Germline V gene data show CDR1 as SGHNT and CDR2 as YENEEA.

This clonotype has a count of ten or more. This chain's CDR3 is CASSLVTTGELFF. CDR3 DNA: TGTGCCAGCAGCTTAGTTACCACCGGGGAGCTGTTTTTT. The rearrangement links TRBV7-9 to TRBJ2-2, with D unclear. V shed 1 base and J shed 4 bases, with 4 bases lying between them. There are 13 residues in the CDR3. CDR1 is SEHNR, CDR2 FQNEAQ, per germline (reference sequence).

The V gene is TRBV20-1, the J gene TRBJ2-3; 8 bases fit TRBD2. The CDR3 runs 13 residues. J lost 7 bases, V lost 0 bases, and 3 bases had no gene match. Germline V gives CDR1 DFQATT, CDR2 SNEGSKA (reference sequence). The CDR3 DNA follows: TGCAGTGCTAGAGATCCTAGCGGGTATACGCAGTATTTT. Translated: CSARDPSGYTQYF.

The chain links TRBV29-1 to TRBJ1-2; 8 nucleotides match TRBD1. Germline V gene data show CDR1 as SQVTM and CDR2 as ANQGSEA. The CDR3 length is 13 residues. V lost 7 bases to trimming and J lost 6 bases; unmatched junction nucleotides: 10. The DNA for the CDR3 is TGCAGCGGATCCGGACAGGGTCTTAATGGCTACACCTTC. It codes for CSGSGQGLNGYTF.

This clonotype was counted ten times or more. The V gene is TRBV30, the J gene TRBJ1-1, with D hard to call. The germline gives CDR1 GTSNPN, CDR2 SVGIG (reference sequence). CDR3 length equals 13 residues. V was cut by 3 bases and J by 0 bases, with 8 bases left in between. Written as DNA, the CDR3 is TGTGCCTGGAGCCTCAATATGAACACTGAAGCTTTCTTT. Its protein is CAWSLNMNTEAFF.

This clonotype was seen repeatedly, ten times or more. V and J are TRBV28 and TRBJ2-7; D is possibly TRBD1 (6 bases). The germline V gene encodes CDR1 MDHEN and CDR2 SYDVKM. Trimming left V 6 bases short and J 0 bases short, with 9 bases between. The CDR3 spans 13 residues. The CDR3 bases are TGTGCCAGCAGGAGGGACAACTCCTACGAGCAGTACTTC. This gives the protein CASRRDNSYEQYF.

This clonotype occurred a few times. The chain uses TRBV5-1 and TRBJ2-1; D perhaps matches TRBD2 (5 bases). V was cut by 2 bases and J by 9 bases, with 9 bases left in between. Germline CDR1 is SGHRS and CDR2 is YFSETQ. The CDR3 loop spans 12 amino acids. The CDR3, as DNA: TGCGCCAGCAGCTTCGATGAGGGTGAGCAGTTCTTC. Translated, it gives CASSFDEGEQFF.

J is TRBJ2-1 and V is TRBV9; D remains unclear. CDR3 length equals 15 residues. Germline V gene sequence: CDR1 SGDLS, CDR2 YYNGEE. The germline V and J ends were trimmed by 1 base and 0 bases, with 8 bases remaining between them. Here the CDR3 DNA reads TGTGCCAGCAGCGTATATGGAAGCTCCTACAATGAGCAGTTCTTC. It translates to CASSVYGSSYNEQFF. The entire variable domain, with the rest obtained from reference TRBV9 and TRBJ2-1, is as follows: DSGVTQTPKHLITATGQRVTLRCSPRSGDLSVYWYQQSLDQGLQFLIQYYNGEERAKGNILERFSAQQFPDLHSELNLSSLELGDSALYFCASSVYGSSYNEQFFGPGTRLTVL.

CDR3 protein: CASSQGTDTQYF. CDR3 DNA: TGTGCCAGCAGCCAAGGCACAGATACGCAGTATTTT. This chain connects TRBV7-9 to TRBJ2-3; D gene uncertain. This CDR3 has 12 residues. Germline CDR1 is SEHNR and CDR2 is FQNEAQ (reference sequence). The V end was cut by 5 bases, the J end by 1 base, with 4 bases between.

A note on this clonotype: A read error may produce the germline difference seen at one junction end. V is TRBV10-3 and J is TRBJ2-1; 7 bases are shared with TRBD1. CDR3 length equals 13 residues. Germline CDR1 ENHRY, CDR2 SYGVKD. The CDR3 coding sequence is TGTGCCACCAGTGAGTGGGACAGATCGGAGCAGTTCTTC. Amino acid sequence: CATSEWDRSEQFF.

The V call is TRBV29-1, the J call TRBJ1-1, with D maybe TRBD1 (5 bases). The ends were cut back, 7 bases at V and 5 bases at J, with 17 bases in the middle. The CDR3 consists of 13 residues. Germline V gives CDR1 SQVTM, CDR2 ANQGSEA. The CDR3 sequence is CSAVDSWGTEAFF. The CDR3, as DNA: TGCAGCGCCGTCGACTCATGGGGGACTGAAGCTTTCTTT.

The V and J genes are TRBV10-2 and TRBJ2-1, with 10 bases fitting TRBD2. CDR3 length: 13 residues. V dropped 4 bases and J dropped 10; count of bases not matched to a gene: 4. The V gene's germline CDR1 is WSHSY and CDR2 SAAADI. DNA of the CDR3: TGCGCCAGCAGTGGAGCGGGAGGGAGAGAGCAGTTCTTC. Its protein is CASSGAGGREQFF.

The V gene is TRBV7-2, the J gene TRBJ2-7; D gene ambiguous. The CDR3 runs 15 residues. Per germline, CDR1 SGHTA and CDR2 FQGNSA. The ends were cut back, 5 bases at V and 4 bases at J, with 18 bases in the middle. The CDR3 region has the DNA TGTGCCAGCAGCCCGAGCCCGGAGACGGTTTACGAGCAGTACTTC. Protein: CASSPSPETVYEQYF.

The chain uses TRBV7-9 and TRBJ2-7; 9 bases match TRBD1. The V and J ends lost 5 bases and 9 bases, in that order; junction bases with no gene match: 11. This CDR3 region has 14 residues. Germline V CDR1 and CDR2: SEHNR, FQNEAQ (reference sequence). The CDR3 loop reads CASSTGTGFFGQYF. Here the CDR3 DNA reads TGTGCCAGCAGCACCGGGACAGGGTTCTTCGGGCAGTACTTC.

The chain joins TRBV7-6 to TRBJ2-1, with TRBD2 matching 9 bases. After removal of 5 bases from V and 9 bases from J, the junction contained 8 bases not matched to a gene. Germline values: CDR1 SGHVS, CDR2 FNYEAQ. CDR3 size: 14 residues. The CDR3 is CASSPRTSVTEQFF. The CDR3 bases are TGTGCCAGCAGCCCTCGGACTAGCGTGACTGAGCAGTTCTTC.

This clonotype was detected ten times or more. V is TRBV24-1 and J is TRBJ2-1, with TRBD2 as a possible D gene (5 bases). The CDR3 extends over 12 amino acids. The germline gives CDR1 KGHDR, CDR2 SFDVKD. Trimming removed 5 bases from V and 4 bases from J, with 5 bases in between. As DNA, the CDR3 is TGTGCCACCAGTGCGGGGTACAATGAGCAGTTCTTC. This sequence encodes CATSAGYNEQFF.

This clonotype was recorded once. The chain uses TRBV24-1 and TRBJ2-3; D call uncertain. V lost 4 bases and J lost 4, with 5 bases in between. Germline-derived CDR1 and CDR2 are KGHDR and SFDVKD. This CDR3 is built from 12 residues. The CDR3 sequence: CATSEGSDTQYF. Written as DNA, the CDR3 is TGTGCCACCAGTGAGGGGTCAGATACGCAGTATTTT.

The V call is TRBV7-9, the J call TRBJ1-1; 8 bases fit TRBD1. Germline V gene sequence: CDR1 SEHNR, CDR2 FQNEAQ (reference sequence). This CDR3 region has 15 residues. J gave up 2 bases and V 5 bases, and 7 bases lay outside the gene matches. In DNA, the CDR3 is TGTGCCAGCAGCCCTCCCGGGACAGGTAACACTGAAGCTTTCTTT. The encoded protein is CASSPPGTGNTEAFF.

The chain has TRBV7-9 and TRBJ2-7; D is unclear. This CDR3 spans 12 amino acids. Between the trimmed V and J ends, which lost 5 bases and 6 bases, there was a span of 11 bases. CDR1 and CDR2 from the germline V gene are SEHNR and FQNEAQ (reference sequence). CDR3 coding DNA: TGTGCCAGCAGCGGTACGAGGCGCGAGCAGTACTTC. This translates into CASSGTRREQYF. Filled out from reference TRBV7-9 and TRBJ2-7, the complete variable domain reads DTGVSQNPRHKITKRGQNVTFRCDPISEHNRLYWYRQTLGQGPEFLTYFQNEAQLEKSRLLSDRFSAERPKGSFSTLEIQRTEQGDSAMYLCASSGTRREQYFGPGTRLTVT.

This clonotype showed up just once. The chain joins TRBV24-1 to TRBJ2-5; possibly TRBD2 for D (5 bases). CDR3 length: 14 amino acids. Germline V CDR1 and CDR2: KGHDR, SFDVKD. The ends were cut back, 2 bases at V and 4 bases at J, with 10 bases in the middle. As DNA, the CDR3 is TGTGCCACCAGTGATTCCGGACTCGGAGAGACCCAGTACTTC. Protein product: CATSDSGLGETQYF.

This rearrangement joins TRBV6-4 to TRBJ2-3, with 7 positions matching TRBD1. Losses at the gene ends were 5 bases for V and 3 bases for J; bases not matched to a gene: 5. CDR3 length: 14 residues. Germline CDR1 reads MRHNA; CDR2 reads SNTAGT. The chain's CDR3 is CASSPDRETDTQYF. Written as DNA, the CDR3 is TGTGCCAGCAGTCCCGACAGGGAGACAGATACGCAGTATTTT.